The clone carrying this TCR beta chain was recorded many times. The antigen is not known. This specimen belongs to a study of regulatory T cells in long-lasting Graves disease. To make TCR beta libraries, researchers used iRepertoire HTBI primers and Arm-PCR of CDR3 regions. One entry per CDR3 protein results from TCRdb running MiXCR on the multiplex PCR reads. The sample holds hundreds of thousands of distinct CDR3 sequences, roughly 15% seen once. Whole-study findings and limits: Samples came from peripheral blood alone, without thyroid tissue. Persistent Graves' patients showed less TCR diversity than newly diagnosed patients showed.

The germline CDR1 and CDR2 sequences are SGHRS and YFSETQ. V shed 4 bases, J shed 7 bases, and the junction held 8 bases outside the gene matches. This CDR3 has 14 residues. Stated time point: newly diagnosed GD, antithyroid drugs for less than 3 months. Construction of the TCR library relied on RNA isolated from PBMCs. The same data also went into a second study, on T cells in Graves' hyperthyroidism and ophthalmopathy. That report notes: By a 13 V-J model, ophthalmopathy was set apart from stable hyperthyroidism.

The J gene is TRBJ2-1, the V gene TRBV5-1; 7 bases fit TRBD2. This receptor was taken from a man aged 18 to 29 with Graves disease. The sequencing used peripheral blood mononuclear cells (PBMCs), collected at new diagnosis, from a patient treated with antithyroid drugs. The CDR3 nucleotides are TGCGCCAGCAGCCTCGGAGGAGCGGGAAATGAGCAGTTCTTC. Translating it yields CASSLGGAGNEQFF.